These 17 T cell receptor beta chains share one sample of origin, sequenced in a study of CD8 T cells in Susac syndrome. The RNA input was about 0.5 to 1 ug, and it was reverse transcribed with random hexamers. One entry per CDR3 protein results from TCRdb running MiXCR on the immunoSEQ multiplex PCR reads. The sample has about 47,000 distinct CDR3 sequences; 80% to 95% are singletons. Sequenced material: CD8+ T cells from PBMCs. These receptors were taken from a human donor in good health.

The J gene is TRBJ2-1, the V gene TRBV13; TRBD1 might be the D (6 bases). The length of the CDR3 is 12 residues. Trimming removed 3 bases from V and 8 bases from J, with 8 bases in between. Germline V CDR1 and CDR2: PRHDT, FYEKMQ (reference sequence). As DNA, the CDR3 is TGTGCCAGCAGCTTGACAGGCTATGAGCAGTTCTTC. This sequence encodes CASSLTGYEQFF.

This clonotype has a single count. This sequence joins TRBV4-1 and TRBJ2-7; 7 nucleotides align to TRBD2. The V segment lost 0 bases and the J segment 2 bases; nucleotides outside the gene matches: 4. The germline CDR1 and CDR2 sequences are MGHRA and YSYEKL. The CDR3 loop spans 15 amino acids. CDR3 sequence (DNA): TGCGCCAGCAGCCAAGATTGGGACTATCCCTACGAGCAGTACTTC. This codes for CASSQDWDYPYEQYF.

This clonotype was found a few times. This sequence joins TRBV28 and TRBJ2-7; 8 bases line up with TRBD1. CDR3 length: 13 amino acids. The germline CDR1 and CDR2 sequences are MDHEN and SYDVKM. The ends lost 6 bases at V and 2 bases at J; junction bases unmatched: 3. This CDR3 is CASSLDRAYEQYF. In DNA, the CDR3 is TGTGCCAGCAGCTTGGACAGGGCCTACGAGCAGTACTTC.

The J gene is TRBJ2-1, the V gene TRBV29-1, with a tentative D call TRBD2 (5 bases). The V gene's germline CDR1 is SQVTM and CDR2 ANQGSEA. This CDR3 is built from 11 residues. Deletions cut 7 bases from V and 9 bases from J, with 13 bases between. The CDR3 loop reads CSAEAAGEQFF. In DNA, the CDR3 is TGCAGCGCCGAGGCGGCGGGTGAGCAGTTCTTC.

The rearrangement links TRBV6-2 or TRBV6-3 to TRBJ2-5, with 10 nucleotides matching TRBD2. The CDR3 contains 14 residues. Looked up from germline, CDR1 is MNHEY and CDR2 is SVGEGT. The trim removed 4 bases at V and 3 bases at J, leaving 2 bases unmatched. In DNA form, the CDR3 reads TGTGCCAGCAGTTCCACTAGCGGGAAAGAGACCCAGTACTTC. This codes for CASSSTSGKETQYF.

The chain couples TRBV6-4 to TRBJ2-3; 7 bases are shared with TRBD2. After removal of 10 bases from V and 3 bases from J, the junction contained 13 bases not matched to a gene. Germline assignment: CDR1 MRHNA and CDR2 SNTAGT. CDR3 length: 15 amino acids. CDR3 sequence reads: CATPRRERGTDTQYF. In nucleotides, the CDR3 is TGTGCCACACCGCGGCGGGAGCGGGGTACAGATACGCAGTATTTT.

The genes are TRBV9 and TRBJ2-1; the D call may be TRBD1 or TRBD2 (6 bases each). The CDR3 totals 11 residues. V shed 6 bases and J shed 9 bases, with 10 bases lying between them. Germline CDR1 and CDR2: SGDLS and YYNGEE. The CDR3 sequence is CASNSGAEQFF. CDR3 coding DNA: TGTGCCAGCAACTCGGGGGCTGAGCAGTTCTTC.

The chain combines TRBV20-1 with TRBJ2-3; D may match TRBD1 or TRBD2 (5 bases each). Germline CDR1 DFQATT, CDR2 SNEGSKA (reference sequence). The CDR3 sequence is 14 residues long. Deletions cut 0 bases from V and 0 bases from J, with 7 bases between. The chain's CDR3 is CSARDRDSTDTQYF. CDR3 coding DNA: TGCAGTGCTAGAGACCGGGACAGCACAGATACGCAGTATTTT.

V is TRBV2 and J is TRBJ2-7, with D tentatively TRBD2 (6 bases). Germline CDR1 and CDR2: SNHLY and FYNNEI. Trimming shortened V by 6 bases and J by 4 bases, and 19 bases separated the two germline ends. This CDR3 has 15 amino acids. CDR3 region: CASRPGPGVLYEQYF. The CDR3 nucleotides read TGTGCCAGCAGACCCGGCCCGGGGGTTCTATACGAGCAGTACTTC.

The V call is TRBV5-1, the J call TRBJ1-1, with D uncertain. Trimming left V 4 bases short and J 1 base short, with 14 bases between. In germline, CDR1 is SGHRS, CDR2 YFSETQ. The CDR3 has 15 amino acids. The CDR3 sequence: CASSPLEGSNTEAFF. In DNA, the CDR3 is TGCGCCAGCAGCCCTCTCGAGGGATCGAACACTGAAGCTTTCTTT.

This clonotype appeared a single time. The CDR3 nucleotides are TGCAGCTACAGGGGCGCCGAAGCTTTCTTT. Its translation is CSYRGAEAFF. V is TRBV29-1 and J is TRBJ1-1; 7 positions agree with TRBD1. This CDR3 contains 10 residues. CDR1 and CDR2 from the germline V gene are SQVTM and ANQGSEA. V shed 8 bases, J shed 8 bases, and the junction held 5 bases outside the gene matches.

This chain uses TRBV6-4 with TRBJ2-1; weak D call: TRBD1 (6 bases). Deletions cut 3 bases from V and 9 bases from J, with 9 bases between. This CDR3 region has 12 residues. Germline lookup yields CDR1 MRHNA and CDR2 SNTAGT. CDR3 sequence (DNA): TGTGCCAGCAGTGAGACAGGCGGTGAGCAGTTCTTC. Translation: CASSETGGEQFF.

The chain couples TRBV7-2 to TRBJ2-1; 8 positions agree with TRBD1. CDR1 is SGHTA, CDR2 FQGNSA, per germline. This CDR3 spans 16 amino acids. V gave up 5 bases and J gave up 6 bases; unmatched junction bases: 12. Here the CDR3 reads CASSQGQVRLVNEQFF. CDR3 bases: TGTGCCAGCAGCCAGGGACAGGTGCGGCTCGTCAATGAGCAGTTCTTC.

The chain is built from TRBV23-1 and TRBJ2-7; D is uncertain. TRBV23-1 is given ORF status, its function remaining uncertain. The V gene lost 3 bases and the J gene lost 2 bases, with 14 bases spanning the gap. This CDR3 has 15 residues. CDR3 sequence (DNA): TGCGCCAGCAGTCATCTCCGACAAGGAACCTACGAGCAGTACTTC. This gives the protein CASSHLRQGTYEQYF.

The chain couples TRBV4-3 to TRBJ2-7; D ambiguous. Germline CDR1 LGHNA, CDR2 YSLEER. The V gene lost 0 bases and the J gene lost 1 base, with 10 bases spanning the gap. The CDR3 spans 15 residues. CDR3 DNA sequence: TGCGCCAGCAGCCAAGATTGGAACTGGTCCTACGAGCAGTACTTC. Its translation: CASSQDWNWSYEQYF.

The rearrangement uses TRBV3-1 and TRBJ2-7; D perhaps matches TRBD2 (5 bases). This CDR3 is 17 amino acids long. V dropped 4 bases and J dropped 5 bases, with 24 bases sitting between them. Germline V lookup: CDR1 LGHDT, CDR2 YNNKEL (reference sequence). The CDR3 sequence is CASSPVYPSGWQDEQYF. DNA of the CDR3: TGTGCCAGCAGCCCAGTGTACCCCAGCGGCTGGCAGGACGAGCAGTACTTC.

CDR3 residues: CASSQDPVQGARYGYTF. The CDR3 region has the DNA TGCGCCAGCAGCCAAGATCCCGTACAGGGGGCGCGGTATGGCTACACCTTC. The chain carries TRBV4-1 and TRBJ1-2; 9 bases are shared with TRBD1. In germline, CDR1 is MGHRA, CDR2 YSYEKL. The CDR3 runs 17 residues. The J segment lost 5 bases and the V segment lost 0 bases, leaving 10 bases of the junction unmatched.